The clone carrying this T cell receptor beta chain has just a few counts. The antigen remains undetermined. The data derive from a study of cytomegalovirus exposure and HLA in healthy donors. Primers included in the PCR were 60 Vbeta and 13 Jbeta primers. TCRdb keeps only in-frame clones here, not all; method: immunoSEQ multiplex PCR. The table lists 190,000 or so clones, under 90% of them singletons. Trimming cost V 6 bases and J 2 bases; bases outside gene matches: 13. This CDR3 comprises 17 residues. The germline V gene has CDR1 KGHSH and CDR2 LQKENI. Study conclusions and caveats: There were several of the most significant clusters that appeared linked to common viral pathogens in a later analysis. A missense DCLRE1C variant was associated with V- and J-gene trimming of TCR beta chains in a later analysis, and an independent cohort replicated the association. A few CMV-associated chains were confirmed in vitro to be specific for CMV antigens.

The sample consisted of PBMCs. The sequence came from a boy between 2 and 10 years old in good health and CMV-seronegative. The chain carries TRBV18 and TRBJ2-3, with 8 bases fitting TRBD2. In nucleotides, the CDR3 is TGTGCCAGCTCCCCAAGGTTGCCAGCGGGGGCCACAGATACGCAGTATTTT. It specifies CASSPRLPAGATDTQYF.